The next 25 T cell receptor beta chains were all read from a single sample in a study of human T cells and chemical hapten exposure. Time point denoted: pre-sensitization, week 0. The treatment was: therapeutic diphenylcyclopropenone sensitization with weekly scalp DPC. Each CDR3 protein is one row after TCRdb ran MiXCR on the RACE reads. The sample yields 45,000 to 65,000 distinct CDR3 sequences, 9.5% to 10% seen once. This specimen consisted of whole blood, obtained in connection with sensitization to the hapten diphenylcyclopropenone (DPC). Every receptor here comes from a man in his forties with alopecia areata. Some clones in this sample may be carry-over from other donors' samples.

This clonotype was counted only a few times. The V call is TRBV18, the J call TRBJ2-7; D unresolved. Germline CDR1 KGHSH, CDR2 LQKENI. The CDR3 totals 14 residues. V lost 3 bases, J lost 0 bases, and 9 bases lay in between. This CDR3 reads CASSPFRDSYEQYF. The CDR3 DNA is TGTGCCAGCTCACCGTTTCGCGACTCCTACGAGCAGTACTTC.

This clonotype has more than one count but fewer than ten. J is TRBJ2-2 and V is TRBV2, with 8 bases fitting TRBD2. The trim removed 6 bases at V and 5 bases at J, leaving 2 bases unmatched. CDR3 size: 13 residues. Per the germline V gene, CDR1 is SNHLY and CDR2 is FYNNEI. CDR3 nucleotide sequence: TGTGCCAGCAGAAGCGGGAGTACCGGGGAGCTGTTTTTT. Its protein is CASRSGSTGELFF.

This clonotype has only a few counts. The CDR3 nucleotides are TGTGCCAGCAGCCAAGCGTGGCAGGTTATCTACGAGCAGTACTTC. Amino acid sequence: CASSQAWQVIYEQYF. The chain combines TRBV7-2 with TRBJ2-7; D not certain. Germline CDR1 is SGHTA and CDR2 is FQGNSA. The length of the CDR3 is 15 residues. Trimming cost V 5 bases and J 3 bases, with 17 bases left between them. The full variable domain, with the rest looked up from reference TRBV7-2 and TRBJ2-7, is GAGVSQSPSNKVTEKGKDVELRCDPISGHTALYWYRQSLGQGLEFLIYFQGNSAPDKSGLPSDRFSAERTGGSVSTLTIQRTQQEDSAVYLCASSQAWQVIYEQYFGPGTRLTVT.

This clonotype was seen only a few times. This chain's CDR3 is CASIGSGNTIYF. CDR3 in DNA: TGTGCCAGCATCGGCTCTGGAAACACCATATATTTT. The J gene is TRBJ1-3, the V gene TRBV28; no reliable D call. There are 12 residues in the CDR3. V was cut by 7 bases and J by 0 bases, with 4 bases left in between. Germline CDR1 reads MDHEN; CDR2 reads SYDVKM.

This clonotype was found many times. The gene calls are TRBV9 and TRBJ2-2; the match to TRBD2 covers 8 bases. CDR1 and CDR2 from the germline V gene are SGDLS and YYNGEE. There are 18 residues in the CDR3. The junction had 11 bases not matched to a gene; V was cut back by 4 bases and J by 0 bases. The CDR3 bases are TGTGCCAGCAGCTCCCGGACTAGCCAGTTCGCGAACACCGGGGAGCTGTTTTTT. Translated: CASSSRTSQFANTGELFF. The variable domain in full, completed from reference TRBV9 and TRBJ2-2, reads DSGVTQTPKHLITATGQRVTLRCSPRSGDLSVYWYQQSLDQGLQFLIQYYNGEERAKGNILERFSAQQFPDLHSELNLSSLELGDSALYFCASSSRTSQFANTGELFFGEGSRLTVL.

V is TRBV7-3 and J is TRBJ1-2; maybe TRBD1 (6 bases). V was pared by 5 bases and J by 5 bases, with 15 bases between. Germline V gene sequence: CDR1 SGHTA, CDR2 FQGTGA. This CDR3 is built from 14 residues. CDR3 nucleotide sequence: TGTGCCAGCAGCCCGGAACAGGGAGAATATGGCTACACCTTC. It translates to CASSPEQGEYGYTF.

This clonotype came up a few times. This chain uses TRBV7-3 with TRBJ2-3; perhaps TRBD2 as D (6 bases). CDR1 SGHTA and CDR2 FQGTGA come from the germline V gene. Between the trimmed V and J ends, which lost 2 bases and 6 bases, there was a span of 9 bases. This CDR3 is built from 13 residues. The CDR3 protein is CASSLREKDTQYF. CDR3 DNA: TGTGCCAGCAGCTTACGGGAGAAGGATACGCAGTATTTT.

This clonotype was observed at least ten times. This chain uses TRBV6-1 with TRBJ2-1; 10 bases line up with TRBD1. This CDR3 has 16 residues. The germline V gene encodes CDR1 MNHNS and CDR2 SASEGT. With 4 bases clipped from V and 8 bases from J, the junction kept 11 bases outside the gene matches. Written as DNA, the CDR3 is TGTGCCAGCAGTGGAGGGCGGGGACAGGGGAAATATGAGCAGTTCTTC. Translation: CASSGGRGQGKYEQFF.

This clonotype has at least ten counts. The gene calls are TRBV27 and TRBJ2-7; TRBD2 agrees at 8 bases. The CDR3 consists of 12 residues. Germline CDR1 is MNHEY and CDR2 is SMNVEV (reference sequence). The J segment lost 7 bases and the V segment lost 7 bases, leaving 6 bases of the junction unmatched. CDR3 region: CASIGPGGEQYF. The DNA for the CDR3 is TGTGCCAGCATTGGTCCGGGAGGGGAGCAGTACTTC.

This clonotype was found many times. The rearrangement joins TRBV11-2 to TRBJ2-3; 12 bases match TRBD2. The CDR3 runs to 16 residues. The V gene end was trimmed by 3 bases and the J gene end by 4 bases; junction bases not matched to a gene: 5. Looked up from germline, CDR1 is SGHAT and CDR2 is FQNNGV. In DNA form, the CDR3 reads TGTGCCAGCAGCTTGCCGACTAGCGGGAGCTCAGATACGCAGTATTTT. Its translation is CASSLPTSGSSDTQYF.

The rearrangement links TRBV6-6 to TRBJ1-5; no firm D call. The CDR3 runs 13 residues. V gave up 5 bases and J gave up 9 bases, with 14 bases separating them. From germline, CDR1 is MNHNY and CDR2 SVGAGI (reference sequence). CDR3 amino acids: CASSRRGEGPQHF. CDR3 in DNA: TGTGCCAGCAGTAGGCGGGGAGAAGGGCCCCAGCATTTT.

For the CDR3, the DNA is TGTGCCAGCAGCTTAGGTTCCGGGTATGCTAACTATGGCTACACCTTC. Protein sequence: CASSLGSGYANYGYTF. The chain links TRBV11-2 to TRBJ1-2, with D hard to call. This CDR3 has 16 amino acids. The V and J ends lost 1 base and 0 bases respectively, with 12 bases between them. Germline V gene data show CDR1 as SGHAT and CDR2 as FQNNGV.

This clonotype has more than one count but fewer than ten. The chain carries TRBV6-6 and TRBJ2-7; 7 bases are a match to TRBD1. Germline CDR1 and CDR2: MNHNY and SVGAGI (reference sequence). CDR3 length: 14 residues. The trim removed 5 bases at V and 3 bases at J, leaving 7 bases unmatched. The CDR3 loop reads CASSTGQRHYEQYF. Written as DNA, the CDR3 is TGTGCCAGCAGTACGGGACAGAGACACTACGAGCAGTACTTC.

The rearrangement links TRBV3-1 to TRBJ1-2, with D unresolved. Trimming stripped 4 bases from V and 8 bases from J, with 14 bases between. Germline V gene lookup returns CDR1 LGHDT and CDR2 YNNKEL (reference sequence). The length of the CDR3 is 13 residues. CDR3 amino acids: CASSRLILLGYTF. DNA for the CDR3: TGTGCCAGCAGCCGGCTGATTCTTTTAGGCTACACCTTC.

The V and J genes are TRBV4-3 and TRBJ2-1; D perhaps matches TRBD1 (6 bases). CDR1 LGHNA and CDR2 YSLEER come from the germline V gene. The CDR3 contains 16 residues. Trimming removed 0 bases from V and 3 bases from J, with 12 bases in between. The CDR3 DNA reads as TGCGCCAGCAGCCAAGATTACAGGGTCTACTACAATGAGCAGTTCTTC. Encoded protein: CASSQDYRVYYNEQFF.

This clonotype appeared a few times. V is TRBV20-1 and J is TRBJ2-1; 8 nucleotides align to TRBD2. The CDR3 has 18 residues. V trimming: 6 bases; J trimming: 1 base; junction bases outside the gene matches: 17. In germline, CDR1 is DFQATT, CDR2 SNEGSKA (reference sequence). CDR3 sequence reads: CSAQPGLGSLRSYNEQFF. The CDR3 nucleotides read TGCAGTGCGCAACCGGGACTAGGGAGCCTTCGATCCTACAATGAGCAGTTCTTC.

In its sample, this clonotype was seen a few times. This sequence joins TRBV6-5 and TRBJ2-7; D might be TRBD1 or TRBD2, each matching 5 bases. CDR3 length equals 14 residues. V was pared by 7 bases and J by 5 bases, with 18 bases between. The germline CDR1 and CDR2 sequences are MNHEY and SVGAGI. CDR3 loop: CASTQSPGQHEQYF. In nucleotides, the CDR3 is TGTGCCAGCACCCAATCCCCGGGGCAGCACGAGCAGTACTTC.

This clonotype was recorded at least ten times. CDR3 DNA: TGTGCCAGCAGCTTAGCACTCCCTCCGGCCTACAATGAGCAGTTCTTC. Residues: CASSLALPPAYNEQFF. The J gene is TRBJ2-1, the V gene TRBV7-2, with unresolved D. The germline V gene has CDR1 SGHTA and CDR2 FQGNSA. CDR3 size: 16 residues. V lost 0 bases to trimming and J lost 2 bases, with 11 bases between them.

This clonotype was recorded many times. This chain uses TRBV28 with TRBJ1-1; TRBD1 matches at 11 bases. Germline CDR1 reads MDHEN; CDR2 reads SYDVKM. The CDR3 covers 17 residues. Trimming at V came to 4 bases and at J to 7 bases, leaving 14 bases not matched to a gene. CDR3 in DNA: TGTGCCAGCAGTTCGACCCCGGACAGGGGGCACCCCATTGAAGCTTTCTTT. It specifies CASSSTPDRGHPIEAFF.

The chain joins TRBV19 to TRBJ2-7, with TRBD1 matching over 9 bases. Per germline, CDR1 LNHDA and CDR2 SQIVND (reference sequence). There are 15 residues in the CDR3. V shed 5 bases, J shed 9 bases, and the junction held 14 bases outside the gene matches. CDR3 residues: CASSYMGQGGSRQYF. CDR3 nucleotide sequence: TGTGCCAGTAGTTACATGGGACAGGGCGGATCCAGGCAGTACTTC.

Ten or more counts support this clonotype. The V and J genes are TRBV28 and TRBJ2-7; D is unclear. This CDR3 has 11 amino acids. Germline V gene data show CDR1 as MDHEN and CDR2 as SYDVKM. Trimming shortened V by 5 bases and J by 5 bases, and 7 bases separated the two germline ends. CDR3 loop: CASSPMHEQYF. In nucleotides, the CDR3 is TGTGCCAGCAGTCCCATGCACGAGCAGTACTTC.

This clonotype was counted between two and nine times. The rearrangement joins TRBV7-9 to TRBJ1-4; D not certain. The CDR3 runs to 14 residues. CDR1 SEHNR and CDR2 FQNEAQ come from the germline V gene (reference sequence). V lost 3 bases and J lost 6, with 11 bases in between. In nucleotides, the CDR3 is TGTGCCAGCAGCTTCCTTAACGGTTATGAAAAACTGTTTTTT. This sequence encodes CASSFLNGYEKLFF.

V usage is TRBV6-1 and J usage is TRBJ2-2; 13 bases align to TRBD2. The CDR3 sequence is 15 residues long. V lost 8 bases, J lost 8 bases, and 8 bases stayed unmatched. Germline-derived CDR1 and CDR2 are MNHNS and SASEGT. CDR3 bases: TGTGCCAGCTCGGGACTAGCGGGACCTAGGGGGGAGCTGTTTTTT. This sequence encodes CASSGLAGPRGELFF.

This clonotype has only a few counts. The rearrangement uses TRBV12-3 or TRBV12-4 and TRBJ1-5; tentatively, D is TRBD1 (5 bases). This CDR3 has 15 residues. Trimming shortened V by 1 base and J by 3 bases, and 10 bases separated the two germline ends. The CDR3 DNA reads TGTGCCAGCAGTTTAGGGGGACGGAACAATCAGCCCCAGCATTTT. This codes for CASSLGGRNNQPQHF.

This clonotype occurred a few times. The chain recombines TRBV6-2 or TRBV6-3 with TRBJ2-7; TRBD1 matches 7 bases. Unmatched junction bases numbered 8, after V lost 6 bases and J lost 3 bases. The V gene's germline CDR1 is MNHEY and CDR2 SVGEGT. The CDR3 has 14 amino acids. CDR3 region: CASRSPGQSYEQYF. CDR3 coding DNA: TGTGCCAGCAGAAGCCCGGGACAGAGCTACGAGCAGTACTTC.